The T cell receptor beta chain described here comes from a study of blood T cell repertoires in COVID-19 (dated by TCRdb to about 2020). At the level of the whole study: Collaborator samples came from the United States, Italy and Spain and covered acute and convalescent phases of COVID-19. The material from the prospective study consisted of cDNA or gDNA derived from T cells, B-cell-depleted T cells, or PBMCs. Subjects who had been exposed to COVID-19, were actively infected with it, or had recovered from it provided the deeply sampled blood TCRbeta repertoires that made up the dataset. The repertoires were released in a freely available public database intended as a resource for research on the immune response to SARS-CoV-2. The samples were drawn from the first 160 participants of the ongoing ImmuneRACE study and from some 1,300 subjects provided by 6 global collaborators. A de-identified subject ID, COVID-19 status, age in years and sex were almost always included in the sample metadata. Where HLA class I and class II types were available, the types were taken from metadata supplied by the sample provider, not from assay-based typing.

Points the paper makes about the study in general: The amount of clinical and demographic metadata varied by source and participant and was provided uncurated.

Of note for this clone: The antigen this receptor binds is unknown. Base quality data are lacking; no much larger clone is found one base away.

The collaborating institutions used their own protocols to collect whole blood in K2EDTA tubes. Collaborator samples were shipped for TCRbeta analysis as frozen whole blood, isolated PBMCs, or DNA extracted from either sample type. The immunoSEQ Assay, a bias-controlled multiplex PCR, was used to amplify TCRbeta CDR3 regions from genomic DNA. The source study handled its data this way. Nucleated cell counts per sample were estimated from amplification of reference gene primers within the assay. Sequence reads were collapsed and filtered to measure the absolute abundance of every unique TCRbeta CDR3 rearrangement. For each sample, productive Simpson clonality was calculated as the square root of Simpson's diversity index across productive rearrangements. The source is immuneACCESS, and TCRdb retained only in-frame sequences with V and J called. Part of the clones is not carried over; for the studies checked, unresolved V genes explain less than half of this, and the remainder is unexplained. V and J calls and clone size are as listed in that table; D and trimming were resolved from the DNA. This sample lists about 270,000 clones; 84% were detected once. The ten largest clonotypes hold around 7.8% of the sample.

This clonotype was sampled from a human donor in a cohort sampled during active COVID-19. Sequenced material: peripheral blood.

The CDR3: CASSPFSGTEETQYF. The nucleotide sequence reads as follows: TGTGCCAGCAGCCCGTTCTCCGGGACAGAAGAGACCCAGTACTTC. This receptor chain uses TRBV9 and TRBJ2-5, with TRBD1 identical over 7 junction bases. The germline V and J ends show losses of 4 bases and 3 bases respectively, and no gene match explains 9 bases of the junction. In the germline V gene, CDR1 corresponds to SGDLS and CDR2 to YYNGEE. The CDR3, from cysteine to phenylalanine, totals 15 residues. CDR3 DNA is the only sequence kept; it has 45 bases, read in frame from the first base.